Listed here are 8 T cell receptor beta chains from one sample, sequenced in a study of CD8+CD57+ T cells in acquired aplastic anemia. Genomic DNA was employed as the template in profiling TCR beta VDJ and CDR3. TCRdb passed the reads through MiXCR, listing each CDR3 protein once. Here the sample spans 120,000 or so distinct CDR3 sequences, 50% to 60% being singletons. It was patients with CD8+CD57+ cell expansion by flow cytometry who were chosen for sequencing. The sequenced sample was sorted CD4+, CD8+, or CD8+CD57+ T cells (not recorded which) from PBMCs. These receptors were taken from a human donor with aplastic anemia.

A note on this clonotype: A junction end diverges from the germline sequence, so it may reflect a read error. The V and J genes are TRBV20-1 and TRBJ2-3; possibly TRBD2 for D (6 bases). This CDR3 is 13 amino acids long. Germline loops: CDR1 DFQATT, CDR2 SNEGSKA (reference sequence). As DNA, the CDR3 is TGCAGTGGTAGACGGGGGAACGGCGATACGCAGTATTTT. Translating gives CSGRRGNGDTQYF.

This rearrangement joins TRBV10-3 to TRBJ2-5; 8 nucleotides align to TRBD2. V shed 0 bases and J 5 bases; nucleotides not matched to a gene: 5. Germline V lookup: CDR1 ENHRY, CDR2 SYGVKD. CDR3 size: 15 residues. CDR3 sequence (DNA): TGTGCCATCAGTGAGTCGCGGGGGGCCTCCGAGACCCAGTACTTC. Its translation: CAISESRGASETQYF.

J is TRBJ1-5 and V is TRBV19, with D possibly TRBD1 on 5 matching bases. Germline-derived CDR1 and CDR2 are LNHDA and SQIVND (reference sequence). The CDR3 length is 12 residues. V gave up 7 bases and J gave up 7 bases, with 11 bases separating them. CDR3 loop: CASTGGGQPQHF. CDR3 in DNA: TGTGCCAGTACGGGGGGAGGACAGCCCCAGCATTTT. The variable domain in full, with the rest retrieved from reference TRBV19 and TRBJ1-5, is DGGITQSPKYLFRKEGQNVTLSCEQNLNHDAMYWYRQDPGQGLRLIYYSQIVNDFQKGDIAEGYSVSREKKESFPLTVTSAQKNPTAFYLCASTGGGQPQHFGDGTRLSIL.

The CDR3 region is CSVVWPQRSGANVLTF. The DNA for the CDR3 is TGCAGCGTGGTCTGGCCGCAACGCTCTGGGGCCAACGTCCTGACTTTC. The chain employs TRBV29-1 and TRBJ2-6, with D unclear. V was trimmed by 6 bases and J by 0 bases, leaving 15 bases between them. The CDR3 loop spans 16 amino acids. Germline-derived CDR1 and CDR2 are SQVTM and ANQGSEA.

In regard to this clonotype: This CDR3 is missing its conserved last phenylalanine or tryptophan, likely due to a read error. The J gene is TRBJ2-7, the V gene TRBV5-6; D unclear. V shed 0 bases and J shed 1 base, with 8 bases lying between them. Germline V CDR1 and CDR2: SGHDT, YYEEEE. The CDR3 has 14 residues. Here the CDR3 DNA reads TGTGCCAGCAGCTTGGACGGTCCGTCCTACGAGCAGTACCTC. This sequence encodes CASSLDGPSYEQYL.

CDR3 amino acids: CASSLAPSETYEQYF. Here the CDR3 DNA reads TGTGCCAGCAGCTTAGCCCCTTCCGAAACCTACGAGCAGTACTTC. The gene calls are TRBV2 and TRBJ2-7; D ambiguous. The ends were cut back, 6 bases at V and 2 bases at J, with 17 bases in the middle. CDR3 size: 15 residues. CDR1 is SNHLY and CDR2 is FYNNEI in the germline V gene. Together with reference TRBV2 and TRBJ2-7, the CDR3 gives the full variable domain: EPEVTQTPSHQVTQMGQEVILRCVPISNHLYFYWYRQILGQKVEFLVSFYNNEISEKSEIFDDQFSVERPDGSNFTLKIRSTKLEDSAMYFCASSLAPSETYEQYFGPGTRLTVT.

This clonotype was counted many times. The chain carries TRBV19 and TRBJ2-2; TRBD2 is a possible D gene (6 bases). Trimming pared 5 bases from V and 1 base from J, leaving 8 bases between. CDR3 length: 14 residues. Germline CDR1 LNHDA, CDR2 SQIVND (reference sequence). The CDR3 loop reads CASSLGGNTGELFF. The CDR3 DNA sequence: TGTGCCAGTAGTCTGGGGGGGAACACCGGGGAGCTGTTTTTT. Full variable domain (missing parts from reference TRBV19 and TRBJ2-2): DGGITQSPKYLFRKEGQNVTLSCEQNLNHDAMYWYRQDPGQGLRLIYYSQIVNDFQKGDIAEGYSVSREKKESFPLTVTSAQKNPTAFYLCASSLGGNTGELFFGEGSRLTVL.

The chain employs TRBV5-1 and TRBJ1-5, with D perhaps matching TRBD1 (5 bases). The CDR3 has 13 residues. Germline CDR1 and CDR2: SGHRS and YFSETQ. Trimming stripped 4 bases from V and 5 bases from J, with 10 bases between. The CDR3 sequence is CASSEGNHQPQHF. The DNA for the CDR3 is TGCGCCAGCAGCGAGGGGAACCATCAGCCCCAGCATTTT.